This T cell receptor (beta chain) was sequenced during a study of neurological immune-mediated disorders. TCRdb recomputed calls from the 5' RACE reads with MiXCR, one row per CDR3 protein. Of around 52,000 distinct CDR3 sequences detected, around 5.8% appear once; the ten largest clones hold about 1.3%. This clonotype has ten or more counts. Its antigen is currently unknown. The CDR3 is made up of 15 amino acids. V was clipped by 2 bases and J by 7 bases, with 16 bases between them. Germline CDR1 MNHEY, CDR2 SMNVEV (reference sequence). Study-level points and caveats: None of the CDR3 amino acid sequences of expanded clones were shared across subjects, and this suggested private repertoires in all groups. One related-CDR3 cluster, which may be a signature, held the repertoires of 18 of 34 multiple sclerosis patients after phylogenetic grouping.

Sample: CD4+ T cells from blood. This receptor was obtained from a woman aged 18-29 years with multiple sclerosis. The chain carries TRBV27 and TRBJ2-3, with D unresolved. CDR3 loop: CASSLTTDPDHTQYF. In nucleotides, the CDR3 is TGTGCCAGCAGTTTAACAACAGACCCTGACCATACGCAGTATTTT.